This TCR beta chain was sequenced in a study of CD8 T cells in ankylosing spondylitis. TCRdb independently ran MiXCR on the 5' RACE reads; one entry per CDR3 protein. The sample gives about 440,000 distinct CDR3 sequences, 17% of which show up once; approximately 1% is in the top ten. This clonotype was observed a handful of times. The antigen remains undetermined. Findings of the study overall: Characteristic, it appeared, of ankylosing spondylitis blood was a TCR beta motif of eight or nine highly homologous variants. Significant enrichment of disease-linked clones was reported in matched ankylosing spondylitis synovial fluid.

The CDR3 is made up of 14 amino acids. V was cut by 1 base and J by 4 bases, with 9 bases left in between. Germline V gives CDR1 SGHVS, CDR2 FQNEAQ. Sequencing was performed on blood, either unsorted or a sorted T cell fraction (not recorded which). This TCR derives from a male donor with ankylosing spondylitis. The chain links TRBV7-8 to TRBJ2-3, with D perhaps given as TRBD1 or TRBD2 (5 bases each). CDR3 DNA: TGTGCCAGCAGCTTAGGGGTGGGACCAGATACGCAGTATTTT. Its translation is CASSLGVGPDTQYF.